The 31 T cell receptor beta chains below all came from one sample that was sequenced in a study of regulatory T cells in long-lasting Graves disease. Specified time point: newly diagnosed GD, antithyroid drugs for less than 3 months. Researchers made the TCR library from RNA that was extracted from PBMCs. TCR beta libraries were built with iRepertoire HTBI primers and Arm-PCR of CDR3 regions. TCRdb called the multiplex PCR reads again in MiXCR, with one record for every CDR3 protein. The data hold about 350,000 distinct CDR3 sequences, with roughly 17% observed a single time. These data were likewise used in another study, on T cells in Graves' hyperthyroidism and ophthalmopathy.

The starting material was peripheral blood mononuclear cells (PBMCs), obtained at new diagnosis, from a patient treated with antithyroid drugs. Source of these receptors: a woman aged 18-29 years with Graves disease.

The chain carries TRBV29-1 and TRBJ1-1; TRBD1 matches at 10 bases. The CDR3 totals 14 residues. Looked up from germline, CDR1 is SQVTM and CDR2 is ANQGSEA. J lost 4 bases, V lost 7 bases, and 9 bases had no gene match. The CDR3, as DNA: TGCAGCGCCGTGACAGGGGGCCGGGGCACTGAAGCTTTCTTT. It codes for CSAVTGGRGTEAFF. Based on the CDR3 plus reference TRBV29-1 and TRBJ1-1, the full variable domain is SAVISQKPSRDICQRGTSLTIQCQVDSQVTMMFWYRQQPGQSLTLIATANQGSEATYESGFVIDKFPISRPNLTFSTLTVSNMSPEDSSIYLCSAVTGGRGTEAFFGQGTRLTVV.

At least ten counts were recorded for this clonotype. This sequence joins TRBV30 and TRBJ1-5; possible D gene TRBD1, 6 bases. The CDR3 is 13 amino acids. Germline V gene data show CDR1 as GTSNPN and CDR2 as SVGIG (reference sequence). Trimming stripped 1 base from V and 7 bases from J, with 11 bases between. The CDR3 spells CAWSGQDGQPQHF. CDR3 DNA: TGTGCCTGGAGTGGACAGGACGGGCAGCCCCAGCATTTT.

This clonotype showed up just a few times. The genes are TRBV10-3 and TRBJ1-2; D might be TRBD1 (5 bases). V lost 0 bases to trimming and J lost 7 bases, with 12 bases between them. The V gene's germline CDR1 is ENHRY and CDR2 SYGVKD. The CDR3 contains 14 residues. The CDR3 sequence is CAISESRRGGGYTF. The CDR3 DNA reads as TGTGCCATCAGTGAGTCGCGAAGGGGAGGTGGCTACACCTTC.

V and J are TRBV6-5 and TRBJ1-1; maybe TRBD1 (5 bases). CDR1 is MNHEY and CDR2 is SVGAGI in the germline V gene. The CDR3 has 19 amino acids. Trimming removed 2 bases at V and 0 bases at J, with 22 bases between. For the CDR3, the DNA is TGTGCCAGCAGTTACCAGCTGGACGGAACAGGAGTAATGAACACTGAAGCTTTCTTT. Translation: CASSYQLDGTGVMNTEAFF.

Ten or more counts support this clonotype. The chain links TRBV4-1 to TRBJ2-1, with TRBD2 matching 10 bases. The CDR3 is 16 residues long. Germline V gene sequence: CDR1 MGHRA, CDR2 YSYEKL. With V trimmed by 0 bases and J by 6 bases, 5 bases remained unmatched. CDR3 amino acids: CASSQDMGLASNEQFF. Written as DNA, the CDR3 is TGCGCCAGCAGCCAAGATATGGGACTAGCGAGCAATGAGCAGTTCTTC.

This clonotype was recorded at least ten times. V is TRBV6-2 or TRBV6-3 and J is TRBJ1-6; 9 bases map to TRBD1. From germline, CDR1 is MNHEY and CDR2 SVGEGT. V dropped 0 bases and J dropped 5; count of bases not matched to a gene: 2. The CDR3 length is 16 residues. The CDR3 region is CASSYSWTGDNSPLHF. The CDR3 nucleotides are TGTGCCAGCAGTTACTCCTGGACAGGGGATAATTCACCCCTCCACTTT.

This clonotype appeared many times. The gene calls are TRBV11-2 and TRBJ1-5; perhaps TRBD1 as D (6 bases). This CDR3 region has 16 residues. V was trimmed by 1 base and J by 6 bases, leaving 16 bases between them. Germline V gene lookup returns CDR1 SGHAT and CDR2 FQNNGV. The CDR3 region is CASSLGGGSSVQPQHF. In DNA form, the CDR3 reads TGTGCCAGCAGCTTAGGGGGGGGCTCTTCAGTTCAGCCCCAGCATTTT.

This clonotype was counted a few times. The junction shows a germline mismatch at one end, possibly a read error. As DNA, the CDR3 is TGTGCCAGCAGCTTAGGGACACTGAGCTCCCACAATGAGCAGTTCTTC. Its translation: CASSLGTLSSHNEQFF. This chain joins TRBV7-9 and TRBJ2-1, with D possibly matching TRBD1 (5 bases). The length of the CDR3 is 16 residues. The germline V gene encodes CDR1 SEHNR and CDR2 FQNEAQ (reference sequence).

This clonotype was seen ten or more times. V is TRBV7-9 and J is TRBJ1-2, with a weak D call TRBD1 (5 bases). Germline V gives CDR1 SEHNR, CDR2 FQNEAQ (reference sequence). Deletions cut 6 bases from V and 6 bases from J, with 23 bases between. This CDR3 has 16 residues. CDR3 sequence reads: CASRRTGGSMLNGYTF. CDR3 DNA sequence: TGTGCCAGCAGACGGACGGGGGGGTCCATGTTAAATGGCTACACCTTC. Full variable domain (outside the CDR3, taken from reference TRBV7-9 and TRBJ1-2): DTGVSQNPRHKITKRGQNVTFRCDPISEHNRLYWYRQTLGQGPEFLTYFQNEAQLEKSRLLSDRFSAERPKGSFSTLEIQRTEQGDSAMYLCASRRTGGSMLNGYTFGSGTRLTVV.

The table lists this clonotype with many counts. V is TRBV4-1 and J is TRBJ1-1; weak D call: TRBD1 (5 bases). The CDR3 spans 14 residues. Trimming shortened V by 6 bases and J by 5 bases, and 16 bases separated the two germline ends. Germline assignment: CDR1 MGHRA and CDR2 YSYEKL. This CDR3 is CASRDTLRWTEAFF. Here the CDR3 DNA reads TGCGCCAGCAGGGACACTCTACGGTGGACTGAAGCTTTCTTT.

J is TRBJ1-5 and V is TRBV11-3; D ambiguous. CDR1 and CDR2 from the germline V gene are SGHNT and YENEEA. The CDR3 extends over 16 amino acids. V lost 5 bases, J lost 4 bases, and 18 bases lay in between. Here the CDR3 reads CASSQMQGPGNQPQHF. The CDR3 DNA is TGTGCCAGCAGCCAAATGCAAGGGCCGGGGAATCAGCCCCAGCATTTT.

About this clonotype itself: Germline and junction disagree at one end, which may indicate a read error. This chain joins TRBV3-1 and TRBJ2-1, with 10 bases lining up with TRBD1. The CDR3 contains 11 residues. CDR1 is LGHDT and CDR2 is YNNKEL in the germline V gene (reference sequence). The CDR3 DNA is TGTGCCAGCAGCACCGGGACAGGGGTGTTATTC. This gives the protein CASSTGTGVLF.

CDR3 DNA: TGTGCCAGCGGGGACAGGCAGGGTAACTATGGCTACACCTTC. Translation: CASGDRQGNYGYTF. This rearrangement joins TRBV28 to TRBJ1-2, with 8 bases aligning to TRBD1. CDR3 size: 14 residues. Germline V gives CDR1 MDHEN, CDR2 SYDVKM. V was clipped by 8 bases and J by 1 base; unmatched bases: 6.

This clonotype was seen at least ten times. The DNA of the CDR3 is TGTGCCAGCAGTCGAACCGGGAGCCAAGAGACCCAGTACTTC. As protein: CASSRTGSQETQYF. V and J are TRBV12-3 or TRBV12-4 and TRBJ2-5; a possible D gene is TRBD2 (6 bases). This CDR3 contains 14 residues. Trimming stripped 5 bases from V and 1 base from J, with 11 bases between.

This clonotype occurred many times. This CDR3 reads CASREQGTPNEKLFF. CDR3 nucleotides: TGTGCCAGCAGGGAACAGGGCACGCCTAATGAAAAACTGTTTTTT. This chain uses TRBV2 with TRBJ1-4, with D maybe TRBD1 (6 bases). The CDR3 consists of 15 residues. The germline V gene has CDR1 SNHLY and CDR2 FYNNEI. The germline V and J ends were trimmed by 6 bases and 3 bases, with 14 bases remaining between them.

This clonotype turned up a few times. The V and J genes are TRBV19 and TRBJ1-4; TRBD1 aligns across 11 bases. Trimming cost V 3 bases and J 8 bases; bases outside gene matches: 2. Germline CDR1 is LNHDA and CDR2 is SQIVND (reference sequence). The CDR3 extends over 14 amino acids. The CDR3 DNA is TGTGCCAGTAGTATGGACAGGGGGCGAGAAAAACTGTTTTTT. Translated, it gives CASSMDRGREKLFF.

This clonotype was seen repeatedly, ten times or more. The chain recombines TRBV7-9 with TRBJ1-2, with D possibly being TRBD1 (6 bases). The CDR3 spans 14 residues. Germline lookup yields CDR1 SEHNR and CDR2 FQNEAQ (reference sequence). V lost 5 bases to trimming and J lost 3 bases, with 13 bases between them. The CDR3 sequence is CASSPIRGDYGYTF. CDR3 DNA sequence: TGTGCCAGCAGCCCGATCAGGGGTGACTATGGCTACACCTTC.

The J gene is TRBJ1-1, the V gene TRBV6-1, with D possibly TRBD1 on 5 matching bases. The CDR3 sequence is 14 residues long. Germline values: CDR1 MNHNS, CDR2 SASEGT. The V end was cut by 3 bases, the J end by 6 bases, with 14 bases between. CDR3 sequence reads: CASSEGRWVAEAFF. Here the CDR3 DNA reads TGTGCCAGCAGTGAGGGGCGTTGGGTGGCTGAAGCTTTCTTT.

A word on this clonotype: Possible read error: a much larger clone is one base away. V and J are TRBV27 and TRBJ1-1; D is perhaps TRBD1 (6 bases). This CDR3 comprises 15 residues. Looked up from germline, CDR1 is MNHEY and CDR2 is SMNVEV (reference sequence). Trimming removed 3 bases from V and 5 bases from J, with 16 bases in between. CDR3 in amino acids: CASSFNGGTYTEAFF. The DNA of the CDR3 is TGTGCCAGCAGTTTCAATGGGGGCACATATACTGAAGCTTTCTTT.

The table lists this clonotype with many counts. J is TRBJ2-3 and V is TRBV5-1; D is perhaps TRBD1 or TRBD2 (5 bases each). CDR3 size: 14 residues. Deletions cut 9 bases from V and 3 bases from J, with 17 bases between. Germline V gene lookup returns CDR1 SGHRS and CDR2 YFSETQ. The CDR3 DNA follows: TGCGCCACCTGCTTGGGGGAGATTACAGATACGCAGTATTTT. This encodes CATCLGEITDTQYF.

J is TRBJ1-6 and V is TRBV28; 11 positions agree with TRBD1. The CDR3 is 16 residues long. Germline CDR1 MDHEN, CDR2 SYDVKM. The V segment lost 7 bases and the J segment 6 bases; nucleotides outside the gene matches: 8. The CDR3: CASNRAGTGGNSPLHF. CDR3 in DNA: TGTGCCAGCAATCGAGCCGGGACAGGGGGTAATTCACCCCTCCACTTT.

This clonotype came up many times. V usage is TRBV15 and J usage is TRBJ2-6, with TRBD1 identical over 10 bases. J was trimmed by 1 base and V by 5 bases; bases with no gene match: 2. There are 16 residues in the CDR3. CDR1 and CDR2 (germline): LNHNV, YYDKDF (reference sequence). CDR3: CATSDRGLSGANVLTF. The CDR3 bases are TGTGCCACCAGCGACAGGGGGCTGTCTGGGGCCAACGTCCTGACTTTC.

Turning to this clonotype: This may come from a read error, since a much larger clone is one base off. This sequence joins TRBV15 and TRBJ1-5; no reliable D call. V was trimmed by 1 base and J by 5 bases, leaving 3 bases between them. CDR3 length: 12 residues. CDR1 is LNHNV and CDR2 is YYDKDF in the germline V gene (reference sequence). The CDR3 region is CATSRADQPQHF. As DNA, the CDR3 is TGTGCCACCAGCAGAGCTGATCAGCCCCAGCATTTT. Full variable domain (missing parts from reference TRBV15 and TRBJ1-5): DAMVIQNPRYQVTQFGKPVTLSCSQTLNHNVMYWYQQKSSQAPKLLFHYYDKDFNNEADTPDNFQSRRPNTSFCFLDIRSPGLGDTAMYLCATSRADQPQHFGDGTRLSIL.

The chain recombines TRBV9 with TRBJ2-3; 7 bases align to TRBD2. The ends lost 0 bases at V and 5 bases at J; junction bases unmatched: 6. The CDR3 is 15 residues long. Germline V gives CDR1 SGDLS, CDR2 YYNGEE. The CDR3 DNA reads as TGTGCCAGCAGCGTAGGAAGCGGGAATGGAGATACGCAGTATTTT. This gives the protein CASSVGSGNGDTQYF.

There are many counts of this clonotype. This chain links TRBV20-1 with TRBJ1-3; TRBD1 matches at 7 bases. Germline CDR1 is DFQATT and CDR2 is SNEGSKA (reference sequence). Germline trimming cut 4 bases from V and 3 bases from J; bases unmatched to any gene: 9. The CDR3 covers 15 residues. The CDR3 reads CSATRGLMGGNTIYF. As DNA, the CDR3 is TGCAGTGCTACTAGGGGGCTAATGGGTGGAAACACCATATATTTT.

The table lists this clonotype with a few counts. The chain joins TRBV6-1 to TRBJ2-7, with a weak D call TRBD2 (6 bases). The CDR3 is 15 amino acids. The ends were cut back, 8 bases at V and 0 bases at J, with 17 bases in the middle. Per the germline V gene, CDR1 is MNHNS and CDR2 is SASEGT. The CDR3 here is CASGPRDSRSYEQYF. Written as DNA, the CDR3 is TGTGCCAGCGGCCCGCGGGACTCCCGCTCCTACGAGCAGTACTTC.

In its sample, this clonotype was seen a few times. The chain recombines TRBV4-1 with TRBJ1-2, with D possibly TRBD1 on 5 matching bases. Germline CDR1 is MGHRA and CDR2 is YSYEKL. This CDR3 is built from 16 residues. V shed 0 bases and J shed 1 base, with 12 bases lying between them. Here the CDR3 reads CASSQEQTGLNYGYTF. DNA for the CDR3: TGCGCCAGCAGCCAAGAACAAACAGGACTTAACTATGGCTACACCTTC.

This chain joins TRBV12-3 or TRBV12-4 and TRBJ2-2; TRBD1 agrees at 8 bases. The CDR3 loop spans 15 amino acids. V trimming: 6 bases; J trimming: 2 bases; junction bases outside the gene matches: 5. The CDR3 region is CASRVQGVNTGELFF. Here the CDR3 DNA reads TGTGCCAGCAGGGTACAGGGGGTTAACACCGGGGAGCTGTTTTTT.

At least ten counts were recorded for this clonotype. The rearrangement joins TRBV3-1 to TRBJ2-1; 13 bases line up with TRBD2. CDR1 and CDR2 from the germline V gene are LGHDT and YNNKEL (reference sequence). There are 15 residues in the CDR3. Trimming at V came to 4 bases and at J to 8 bases, leaving 5 bases not matched to a gene. This CDR3 reads CASSPGLAGVHEQFF. CDR3 DNA sequence: TGTGCCAGCAGCCCAGGACTAGCGGGAGTGCATGAGCAGTTCTTC.

The chain uses TRBV7-2 and TRBJ2-2; 7 positions match TRBD2. The length of the CDR3 is 16 residues. Germline V gene data show CDR1 as SGHTA and CDR2 as FQGNSA. The trim removed 5 bases at V and 2 bases at J, leaving 8 bases unmatched. The DNA of the CDR3 is TGTGCCAGCAGCGGTCTGGGGGGGACTAACACCGGGGAGCTGTTTTTT. The encoded protein is CASSGLGGTNTGELFF.

This sequence joins TRBV5-5 and TRBJ1-1, with a tentative D call TRBD1 (5 bases). V dropped 5 bases and J dropped 6 bases, with 14 bases sitting between them. CDR1 and CDR2 from the germline V gene are SGHKS and YYEKEE (reference sequence). The CDR3 loop spans 13 amino acids. CDR3 loop: CASSSRDLAEAFF. For the CDR3, the DNA is TGTGCCAGCAGTTCCCGGGACCTCGCTGAAGCTTTCTTT. The variable domain in full, with the rest retrieved from reference TRBV5-5 and TRBJ1-1, is DAGVTQSPTHLIKTRGQQVTLRCSPISGHKSVSWYQQVLGQGPQFIFQYYEKEERGRGNFPDRFSARQFPNYSSELNVNALLLGDSALYLCASSSRDLAEAFFGQGTRLTVV.